These 31 T cell receptor beta chains share one sample of origin, sequenced in a study of blood T cell repertoires in COVID-19. The data were produced by immunoSEQ multiplex PCR, yet TCRdb's version contains in-frame clones alone and is incomplete. The sample has about 58,000 clones; around 91% are singletons. The sequencing sample was made of peripheral blood. Source of these receptors: a woman aged 55-75 years with active COVID-19.

The chain carries TRBV4-2 and TRBJ2-2, with 10 bases lining up with TRBD1. Germline trimming cut 1 base from V and 4 bases from J; bases unmatched to any gene: 0. The germline V gene has CDR1 LGHNA and CDR2 YNFKEQ. The CDR3 is 15 residues long. The CDR3, as DNA: TGTGCCAGCAGCCAAGGGACAGGGGGCACCGGGGAGCTGTTTTTT. Protein product: CASSQGTGGTGELFF.

The chain employs TRBV5-1 and TRBJ2-3; 8 bases fit TRBD2. CDR3 length equals 18 residues. V dropped 1 base and J dropped 5; count of bases not matched to a gene: 15. Germline CDR1 reads SGHRS; CDR2 reads YFSETQ. The CDR3 DNA reads TGCGCCAGCAGCTTGTTATTATCCGGGGGGGACGGGGGAGATACGCAGTATTTT. This gives the protein CASSLLLSGGDGGDTQYF.

On this clone: This same CDR3 is encoded by further DNA sequences in the sample. The chain uses TRBV19 and TRBJ2-1; D remains unclear. Trimming cost V 0 bases and J 0 bases, with 6 bases left between them. The CDR3 is 15 residues long. From germline, CDR1 is LNHDA and CDR2 SQIVND (reference sequence). The CDR3, as DNA: TGTGCCAGTAGTATAGAGCTGAGCTCCTACAATGAGCAGTTCTTC. Translated: CASSIELSSYNEQFF.

This chain connects TRBV30 to TRBJ1-5; 10 bases are shared with TRBD1. In germline, CDR1 is GTSNPN, CDR2 SVGIG (reference sequence). With V trimmed by 0 bases and J by 2 bases, 7 bases remained unmatched. This CDR3 spans 17 amino acids. CDR3 sequence: CAWSVRAGTGGNQPQHF. CDR3 DNA sequence: TGTGCCTGGAGTGTACGCGCCGGGACAGGGGGCAATCAGCCCCAGCATTTT.

The CDR3 nucleotides read TGTGCCAGCAGCCAGCGGGGGCCGGAAGACGAGCAGTACTTC. This encodes CASSQRGPEDEQYF. The rearrangement joins TRBV6-2 or TRBV6-3 to TRBJ2-7; 8 nucleotides agree with TRBD2. Germline loops: CDR1 MNHEY, CDR2 SVGEGT. The CDR3 extends over 14 amino acids. The V segment lost 6 bases and the J segment 5 bases; nucleotides outside the gene matches: 9.

The rearrangement links TRBV19 to TRBJ1-2; no reliable D call. Trimming cost V 4 bases and J 4 bases, with 16 bases left between them. The CDR3 runs to 15 residues. CDR1 is LNHDA and CDR2 is SQIVND in the germline V gene (reference sequence). CDR3: CASSRREGLGYGYTF. The CDR3 coding sequence is TGTGCCAGTAGTAGGCGAGAAGGACTGGGCTATGGCTACACCTTC. Combining the CDR3 with reference TRBV19 and TRBJ1-2 gives the whole variable domain DGGITQSPKYLFRKEGQNVTLSCEQNLNHDAMYWYRQDPGQGLRLIYYSQIVNDFQKGDIAEGYSVSREKKESFPLTVTSAQKNPTAFYLCASSRREGLGYGYTFGSGTRLTVV.

This chain uses TRBV10-2 with TRBJ1-2; 8 positions match TRBD1. The germline CDR1 and CDR2 sequences are WSHSY and SAAADI. This CDR3 contains 15 residues. V lost 7 bases, J lost 6 bases, and 13 bases stayed unmatched. CDR3 in amino acids: CASNPPDRVGDGYTF. Here the CDR3 DNA reads TGCGCCAGCAACCCCCCGGACAGGGTAGGGGATGGCTACACCTTC.

V gene TRBV21-1 combines with J gene TRBJ2-1; the DNA was not compared with TRBD1, the D call given in the table. TRBV21-1 is a pseudogene locus. The CDR3 consists of 16 residues. The CDR3 reads CASRRNRGGTYNEQFF. CDR3 DNA: TGTGCCAGCAGACGAAACAGGGGTGGAACCTACAATGAGCAGTTCTTC.

CDR3 in amino acids: CASSLGEQGRGYTF. CDR3 bases: TGTGCCAGCAGCTTAGGGGAACAGGGAAGAGGCTACACCTTC. This rearrangement joins TRBV7-2 to TRBJ1-2; tentatively, D is TRBD1 (6 bases). Germline V gene lookup returns CDR1 SGHTA and CDR2 FQGNSA. This CDR3 contains 14 residues. Trimming cost V 1 base and J 8 bases, with 14 bases left between them.

CDR3 sequence: CASSVSVTVYNEQFF. The DNA for the CDR3 is TGTGCCAGCAGCGTTTCTGTGACAGTGTACAATGAGCAGTTCTTC. V is TRBV9 and J is TRBJ2-1, with a weak D call TRBD1 (5 bases). The CDR3 sequence is 15 residues long. V was trimmed by 2 bases and J by 4 bases, leaving 13 bases between them. Germline V CDR1 and CDR2: SGDLS, YYNGEE.

V gene TRBV21-1 combines with J gene TRBJ1-1; the table's D call TRBD1 went unverified against the DNA. TRBV21-1 is classified as a pseudogene. There are 15 residues in the CDR3. This CDR3 reads CASSPRQGGDTEAFF. CDR3 in DNA: TGTGCCAGCAGCCCACGACAGGGCGGGGACACTGAAGCTTTCTTT.

The gene calls are TRBV6-1 and TRBJ1-5; D uncertain. Germline CDR1 and CDR2: MNHNS and SASEGT. This CDR3 comprises 14 residues. The V end was cut by 3 bases, the J end by 0 bases, with 6 bases between. The CDR3 region has the DNA TGTGCCAGCAGTGAGGCTTATAGCAATCAGCCCCAGCATTTT. Its protein is CASSEAYSNQPQHF.

The rearrangement links TRBV7-2 to TRBJ2-7; 9 bases align to TRBD2. This CDR3 has 17 amino acids. Germline CDR1 SGHTA, CDR2 FQGNSA. The V and J ends lost 7 bases and 5 bases, in that order; junction bases with no gene match: 18. The CDR3 DNA is TGTGCCAGCACCCCTACGATAGCGGGGGCCTTCCTGAACGAGCAGTACTTC. Protein sequence: CASTPTIAGAFLNEQYF.

The chain uses TRBV19 and TRBJ1-5; tentatively, D is TRBD1 (5 bases). V shed 5 bases and J shed 3 bases, with 8 bases lying between them. In germline, CDR1 is LNHDA, CDR2 SQIVND (reference sequence). CDR3 size: 13 residues. CDR3 sequence (DNA): TGTGCCAGTAGTCCAGGGTACAATCAGCCCCAGCATTTT. As protein: CASSPGYNQPQHF. Full variable domain (outside the CDR3, taken from reference TRBV19 and TRBJ1-5): DGGITQSPKYLFRKEGQNVTLSCEQNLNHDAMYWYRQDPGQGLRLIYYSQIVNDFQKGDIAEGYSVSREKKESFPLTVTSAQKNPTAFYLCASSPGYNQPQHFGDGTRLSIL.

V usage is TRBV5-1 and J usage is TRBJ2-1; D possibly corresponds to TRBD1 (6 bases). The V gene's germline CDR1 is SGHRS and CDR2 YFSETQ. Trimming pared 4 bases from V and 15 bases from J, leaving 17 bases between. The CDR3 covers 12 residues. CDR3 region: CASSLTGLERFF. For the CDR3, the DNA is TGCGCCAGCAGCCTGACAGGTTTGGAGAGGTTCTTC.

The rearrangement joins TRBV29-1 to TRBJ1-3, with TRBD1 matching over 8 bases. Trimming cost V 4 bases and J 1 base; bases outside gene matches: 3. This CDR3 spans 14 amino acids. Per germline, CDR1 SQVTM and CDR2 ANQGSEA. This CDR3 reads CSVVQGASGNTIYF. The CDR3 DNA follows: TGCAGCGTTGTTCAGGGGGCGTCTGGAAACACCATATATTTT.

In its sample, this clone was seen once. V gene TRBV6-6 combines with J gene TRBJ2-1; possible D gene TRBD2, 7 bases. This CDR3 spans 16 amino acids. V lost 7 bases and J 6 bases, leaving 22 bases between the germline ends. Germline V gene lookup returns CDR1 MNHNY and CDR2 SVGAGI (reference sequence). This CDR3 reads CASTDGGGARLNEQFF. In DNA form, the CDR3 reads TGTGCCAGCACCGACGGTGGGGGGGCCCGACTCAATGAGCAGTTCTTC.

The rearrangement links TRBV3-1 (or the pseudogene TRBV3-2) to TRBJ2-1; 11 positions agree with TRBD2. Germline CDR1 and CDR2: LGHDT and YNNKEL (reference sequence). The V segment lost 6 bases and the J segment 9 bases; nucleotides outside the gene matches: 13. The CDR3 has 16 residues. The chain's CDR3 is CASRSRLAGPGGEQFF. The CDR3 region has the DNA TGTGCCAGCAGGTCGAGACTAGCGGGGCCTGGGGGTGAGCAGTTCTTC.

This clone is a singleton in its sample. This chain joins TRBV15 and TRBJ1-2, with D unresolved. Germline V lookup: CDR1 LNHNV, CDR2 YYDKDF (reference sequence). Between the trimmed V and J ends, which lost 1 base and 3 bases, there was a span of 15 bases. The CDR3 loop spans 16 amino acids. The CDR3 DNA reads as TGTGCCACCAGCAGAGTATCGGGAGGGTCGTACTATGGCTACACCTTC. Protein sequence: CATSRVSGGSYYGYTF.

The gene calls are TRBV7-2 and TRBJ2-1, with TRBD2 matching 8 bases. The CDR3 extends over 13 amino acids. The V segment lost 5 bases and the J segment 15 bases; nucleotides outside the gene matches: 12. The V gene's germline CDR1 is SGHTA and CDR2 FQGNSA. CDR3 sequence: CASSRSLAGGWFF. The CDR3 coding sequence is TGTGCCAGCAGCCGATCCCTGGCGGGGGGATGGTTCTTC.

The chain recombines TRBV5-4 with TRBJ2-2; possibly TRBD1 for D (6 bases). The germline V gene has CDR1 SGHNT and CDR2 YYREEE (reference sequence). Trimming took off 1 base at V and 0 bases at J, with 10 bases between the two ends. The CDR3 has 16 residues. The DNA for the CDR3 is TGTGCCAGCAGCTTGTTCAGGGGCGCGAACACCGGGGAGCTGTTTTTT. This encodes CASSLFRGANTGELFF.

The J gene is TRBJ1-1, the V gene TRBV18; D is ambiguous. Germline V CDR1 and CDR2: KGHSH, LQKENI. V dropped 3 bases and J dropped 3 bases, with 11 bases sitting between them. This CDR3 spans 14 amino acids. CDR3 region: CASSPQAPDTEAFF. As DNA, the CDR3 is TGTGCCAGCTCACCGCAGGCCCCTGACACTGAAGCTTTCTTT.

CDR3 bases: TGCGCCAGCAGCCCGCCCGCCAACACAGGCAATGAGCAGTTCTTC. Encoded protein: CASSPPANTGNEQFF. The chain employs TRBV5-1 and TRBJ2-1, with D maybe TRBD1 (5 bases). V was trimmed by 4 bases and J by 6 bases, leaving 17 bases between them. There are 15 residues in the CDR3. CDR1 is SGHRS and CDR2 is YFSETQ in the germline V gene.

The rearrangement uses TRBV7-2 and TRBJ1-5; perhaps TRBD1 as D (5 bases). The germline V and J ends were trimmed by 0 bases and 7 bases, with 13 bases remaining between them. The CDR3 consists of 15 residues. CDR1 and CDR2 (germline): SGHTA, FQGNSA. The CDR3 DNA reads as TGTGCCAGCAGCTTAGCATGGGGCGTAGGGCAGCCCCAGCATTTT. Amino acid sequence: CASSLAWGVGQPQHF.

The V and J genes are TRBV9 and TRBJ1-6; D ambiguous. CDR3 size: 14 residues. From germline, CDR1 is SGDLS and CDR2 YYNGEE. V lost 3 bases to trimming and J lost 6 bases, with 10 bases between them. CDR3 sequence: CASSGREANSPLHF. As DNA, the CDR3 is TGTGCCAGCAGCGGCCGGGAAGCTAATTCACCCCTCCACTTT.

This sequence joins TRBV24-1 and TRBJ1-5; TRBD1 aligns across 7 bases. The CDR3 sequence is 13 residues long. Germline V gives CDR1 KGHDR, CDR2 SFDVKD. V shed 10 bases and J 4 bases; nucleotides not matched to a gene: 6. The DNA for the CDR3 is TGTGCCACTTCACAGACAGGGAATCAGCCCCAGCATTTT. Its protein product is CATSQTGNQPQHF.

This clone was seen a handful of times. This chain joins TRBV11-2 and TRBJ1-2; 10 bases line up with TRBD1. After removal of 5 bases from V and 2 bases from J, the junction contained 14 bases not matched to a gene. The germline gives CDR1 SGHAT, CDR2 FQNNGV. The CDR3 runs 18 residues. CDR3 region: CASSRSGTGVLVNYGYTF. As DNA, the CDR3 is TGTGCCAGCAGCCGCTCCGGGACAGGGGTTTTGGTAAACTATGGCTACACCTTC.

This clone was seen once. This sequence joins TRBV6-6 and TRBJ2-7; TRBD1 aligns across 9 bases. The CDR3 totals 15 residues. Germline V gene lookup returns CDR1 MNHNY and CDR2 SVGAGI (reference sequence). With V trimmed by 0 bases and J by 6 bases, 6 bases remained unmatched. This chain's CDR3 is CASSYSVGQGGEQYF. CDR3 DNA: TGTGCCAGCAGTTACTCGGTGGGACAGGGAGGCGAGCAGTACTTC.

This clone appeared once. V is TRBV13 and J is TRBJ2-1; 9 bases are a match to TRBD2. CDR1 is PRHDT and CDR2 is FYEKMQ in the germline V gene (reference sequence). V was clipped by 7 bases and J by 4 bases; unmatched bases: 8. This CDR3 has 15 residues. The chain's CDR3 is CASNSPSGVYNEQFF. CDR3 DNA sequence: TGTGCCAGCAACTCGCCTAGCGGGGTATACAATGAGCAGTTCTTC.

The chain is built from TRBV5-4 and TRBJ1-5; D not certain. The CDR3 length is 12 residues. V was trimmed by 0 bases and J by 7 bases, leaving 5 bases between them. The germline V gene has CDR1 SGHNT and CDR2 YYREEE (reference sequence). CDR3: CASSLAGQPQHF. The DNA for the CDR3 is TGTGCCAGCAGCTTGGCGGGGCAGCCCCAGCATTTT.

V is TRBV6-5 and J is TRBJ2-1, with 11 bases identical to TRBD1. The trim removed 6 bases at V and 6 bases at J, leaving 4 bases unmatched. Per the germline V gene, CDR1 is MNHEY and CDR2 is SVGAGI. The CDR3 is 14 residues long. The CDR3 bases are TGTGCCAGCAGGGCCGGGACAGGGGGCAATGAGCAGTTCTTC. Its translation: CASRAGTGGNEQFF.